Listed below are T cell receptor beta chains from one sample, sequenced in a study of cytomegalovirus exposure and HLA in healthy donors. Generated by immunoSEQ multiplex PCR, the TCRdb table keeps only in-frame clones and is missing some. The sample holds about 52,000 clones. Sequenced sample: PBMCs. The receptor set was obtained from an older woman in good health and CMV-seropositive. Both conserved end residues are part of each CDR3. A D gene is named only where the DNA matches it firmly.

CASSVAGPLNTEAFF	TGTGCCAGCAGTGTGGCAGGGCCACTCAACACTGAAGCTTTCTTT	NA	TRBJ1-1	TRBV6-1
CASSLSDRENSPLHF	TGTGCCAGCAGCTTATCGGACAGGGAGAATTCACCCCTCCACTTT	TRBD1	TRBJ1-6	TRBV7-9
CASSPGQGYNSPLHF	TGTGCCAGCAGTCCTGGACAGGGCTATAATTCACCCCTCCACTTT	TRBD1	TRBJ1-6	TRBV2
CASSREGALGNTIYF	TGTGCCAGCAGCCGAGAGGGGGCTCTTGGAAACACCATATATTTT	TRBD1	TRBJ1-3	TRBV11-2
CASSPDGTGSEQYF	TGTGCCAGCAGCCCAGATGGGACAGGGTCCGAGCAGTACTTC	TRBD1	TRBJ2-7	TRBV7-8
CASSSGKGETQYF	TGCGCCAGCAGCTCGGGGAAGGGAGAGACCCAGTACTTC	NA	TRBJ2-5	TRBV5-1
CASREATTNEKLFF	TGTGCCAGCAGGGAGGCTACAACTAATGAAAAACTGTTTTTT	NA	TRBJ1-4	TRBV7-8
CASSPRTGRDTEAFF	TGTGCCAGCTCACCAAGGACAGGGAGGGACACTGAAGCTTTCTTT	TRBD1	TRBJ1-1	TRBV18
CASSLRETYEQYF	TGTGCCAGCAGTTTAAGGGAGACCTACGAGCAGTACTTC	NA	TRBJ2-7	TRBV6-6
CASSESIRAGYTF	TGCGCCAGCAGTGAGTCGATCAGGGCTGGCTACACCTTC	NA	TRBJ1-2	TRBV10-2
CASSPQDRAENGYTF	TGTGCCAGCTCACCACAGGACAGGGCTGAGAATGGCTACACCTTC	TRBD1	TRBJ1-2	TRBV18
CASRQGQAQTWDSPLHF	TGCGCCAGCAGACAGGGACAGGCCCAAACTTGGGATTCACCCCTCCACTTT	TRBD1	TRBJ1-6	TRBV5-1
CASSPTGGLDYGYTF	TGTGCCAGCAGTCCAACAGGGGGCCTCGACTATGGCTACACCTTC	TRBD1	TRBJ1-2	TRBV7-2
CASSQDSKGTLNQGEQYF	TGCGCCAGCAGCCAAGATAGCAAGGGGACACTCAACCAAGGGGAGCAGTACTTC	NA	TRBJ2-7	TRBV4-1
CASSEAEGAGGPYNEQFF	TGTGCCAGCAGTGAAGCGGAGGGCGCGGGGGGGCCCTACAATGAGCAGTTCTTC	TRBD2	TRBJ2-1	TRBV6-1
CASSPIGSGGSNEQFF	TGTGCCAGCTCACCAATTGGCAGCGGGGGGTCCAATGAGCAGTTCTTC	TRBD2	TRBJ2-1	TRBV18
CASTPPKGQGSEKLFF	TGTGCCAGTACCCCTCCGAAGGGACAGGGAAGTGAAAAACTGTTTTTT	TRBD1	TRBJ1-4	TRBV19
CSVGGRLRANYGYTF	TGCAGCGTTGGGGGCAGGCTCAGAGCTAACTATGGCTACACCTTC	NA	TRBJ1-2	TRBV29-1
CASSPPMGANTEAFF	TGTGCCAGCTCACCACCCATGGGCGCGAACACTGAAGCTTTCTTT	NA	TRBJ1-1	TRBV18
CASSTGTGEQPQHF	TGTGCCAGCAGTACCGGGACAGGGGAACAGCCCCAGCATTTT	TRBD1	TRBJ1-5	TRBV28
CASSFSRDYGYTF	TGTGCCAGCAGCTTCTCCCGGGACTATGGCTACACCTTC	NA	TRBJ1-2	TRBV11-2
CASWGDNEQFF	TGTGCCAGTTGGGGGGACAATGAGCAGTTCTTC	NA	TRBJ2-1	TRBV6-6
CASAQTGTDTEAFF	TGTGCCAGCGCTCAGACAGGAACCGACACTGAAGCTTTCTTT	NA	TRBJ1-1	TRBV7-9
CASSLAPGTSGRGNEQFF	TGTGCCAGCAGCTTAGCCCCCGGGACTAGCGGCCGAGGCAATGAGCAGTTCTTC	TRBD2	TRBJ2-1	TRBV7-2
CASSVGQGNQPQHF	TGCGCCAGCAGCGTGGGGCAGGGCAATCAGCCCCAGCATTTT	NA	TRBJ1-5	TRBV5-1
CASSLGGSGGANEQFF	TGTGCCAGCAGCTTAGGGGGTAGCGGGGGGGCAAATGAGCAGTTCTTC	TRBD2	TRBJ2-1	TRBV11-2
CASSWGVMTSNTEAFF	TGTGCCAGCAGCTGGGGGGTTATGACCTCGAACACTGAAGCTTTCTTT	NA	TRBJ1-1	TRBV5-8
CASTYSPAAEQYF	TGTGCCAGCACCTACTCGCCCGCGGCCGAGCAGTACTTC	NA	TRBJ2-7	TRBV7-6
CASSLGQGPGEQYF	TGTGCCAGCTCACTTGGACAGGGCCCTGGCGAGCAGTACTTC	TRBD1	TRBJ2-7	TRBV18
CSVEHSGAFF	TGCAGCGTTGAGCACAGTGGGGCTTTCTTT	NA	TRBJ1-1	TRBV29-1
CASSYSQGAGVEAFF	TGTGCCAGCAGTTACTCCCAGGGGGCAGGGGTTGAAGCTTTCTTT	TRBD1	TRBJ1-1	TRBV6-5
CASSFNRNRNEQYF	TGTGCCAGCAGCTTTAACAGGAATCGGAACGAGCAGTACTTC	NA	TRBJ2-7	TRBV6-5
CASSSNLFGTDNSPLHF	TGTGCCAGCAGCTCTAATCTGTTCGGGACAGATAATTCACCCCTCCACTTT	TRBD1	TRBJ1-6	TRBV7-8